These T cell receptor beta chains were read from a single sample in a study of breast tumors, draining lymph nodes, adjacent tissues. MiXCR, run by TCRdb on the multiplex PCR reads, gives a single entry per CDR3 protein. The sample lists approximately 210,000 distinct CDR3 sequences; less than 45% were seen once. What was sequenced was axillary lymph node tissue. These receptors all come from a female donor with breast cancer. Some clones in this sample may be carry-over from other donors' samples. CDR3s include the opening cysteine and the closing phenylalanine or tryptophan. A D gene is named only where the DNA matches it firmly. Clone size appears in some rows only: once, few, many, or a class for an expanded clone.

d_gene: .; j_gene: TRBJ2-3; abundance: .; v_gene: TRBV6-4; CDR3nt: TGTGCCAGCAGTGACGGGGGGCGTGTAGGCACAGATACGCAGTATTTT; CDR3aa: CASSDGGRVGTDTQYF
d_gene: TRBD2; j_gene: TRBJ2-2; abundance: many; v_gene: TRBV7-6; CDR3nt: TGTGCCAGCAGCCAAACTACACTAGCGGGGGGAAACACCGGGGAGCTGTTTTTT; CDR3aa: CASSQTTLAGGNTGELFF
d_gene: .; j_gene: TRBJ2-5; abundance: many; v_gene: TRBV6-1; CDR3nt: TGTGCCAGCAGTGAAGCGCAGAACAGGTCACAAGAGACCCAGTACTTC; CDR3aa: CASSEAQNRSQETQYF
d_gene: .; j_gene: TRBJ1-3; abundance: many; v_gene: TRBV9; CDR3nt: TGTGCCAGCAGCTTGGGAAGCTCTGGAAACACCATATATTTT; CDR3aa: CASSLGSSGNTIYF
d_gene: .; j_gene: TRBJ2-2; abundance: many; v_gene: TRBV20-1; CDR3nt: TGCAGTGCTAGAGATGGGACATGGAACACCGGGGAGCTGTTTTTT; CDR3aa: CSARDGTWNTGELFF
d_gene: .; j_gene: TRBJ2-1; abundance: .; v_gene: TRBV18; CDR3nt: TGTGCCAGCTCACCAAATTATGTAGATGAGCAGTTCTTC; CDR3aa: CASSPNYVDEQFF
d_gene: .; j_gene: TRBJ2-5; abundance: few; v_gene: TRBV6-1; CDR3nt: TGTGCCAGCAGCAGGACAGATGATCAAGAGACCCAGTACTTC; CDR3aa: CASSRTDDQETQYF
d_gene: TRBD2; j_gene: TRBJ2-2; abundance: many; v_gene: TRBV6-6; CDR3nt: TGTGCCAGCAGTTTACTAGCGGGGGACACCACCGGGGAGCTGTTTTTT; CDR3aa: CASSLLAGDTTGELFF
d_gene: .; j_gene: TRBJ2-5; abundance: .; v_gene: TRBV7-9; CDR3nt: TGTGCCAGCAGCTTAGGGGCGGGTGATAAGACCCAGTACTTC; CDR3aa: CASSLGAGDKTQYF
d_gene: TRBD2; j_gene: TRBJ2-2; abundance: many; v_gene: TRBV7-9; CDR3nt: TGTGCCAGCCGAGGCGGGGGGGCGGACACCGGGGAGCTGTTTTTT; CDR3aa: CASRGGGADTGELFF
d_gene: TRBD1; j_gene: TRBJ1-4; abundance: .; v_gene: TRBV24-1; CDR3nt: TGTGCCACCAGCTCCAGGGGGCTGGCGGGCGGGGGTGAAAAACTGTTTTTT; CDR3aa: CATSSRGLAGGGEKLFF
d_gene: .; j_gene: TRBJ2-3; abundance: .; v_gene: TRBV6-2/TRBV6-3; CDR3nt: TGTGCCAGCAGTTACATACAGGGAACAGATACGCAGTATTTT; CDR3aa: CASSYIQGTDTQYF
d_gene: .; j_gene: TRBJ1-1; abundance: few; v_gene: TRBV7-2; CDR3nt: TGTGCCAGCAGCTTAGGGACAGCCGCTTTCTTT; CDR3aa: CASSLGTAAFF
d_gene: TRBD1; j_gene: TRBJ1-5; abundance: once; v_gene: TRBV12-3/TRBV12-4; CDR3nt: TGTGCCAGCAGTTTAGCGGGACAGTTTAGCAATCAGCCCCAGCATTTT; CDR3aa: CASSLAGQFSNQPQHF
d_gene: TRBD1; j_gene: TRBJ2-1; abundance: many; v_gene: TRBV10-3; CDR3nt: TGTGCCATCAGTGCTGGGACAGGGGGAGAGAATGAGCAGTTCTTC; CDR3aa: CAISAGTGGENEQFF
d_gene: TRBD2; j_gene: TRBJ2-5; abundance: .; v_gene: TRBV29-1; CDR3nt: TGCAGCGTTGAGACTAGCGGGGAGACCCAGTACTTC; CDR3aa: CSVETSGETQYF
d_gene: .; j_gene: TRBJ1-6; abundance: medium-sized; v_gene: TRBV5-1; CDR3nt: TGCGCCAGCAGCCCGAAGACAGCGAATTCACCCCTCCACTTT; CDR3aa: CASSPKTANSPLHF
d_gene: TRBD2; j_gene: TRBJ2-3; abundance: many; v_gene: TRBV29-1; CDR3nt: TGCAGCGTCCCGCATCCACTAGCGGGGGGGCAGTGGGGGCAGTATTTT; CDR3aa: CSVPHPLAGGQWGQYF
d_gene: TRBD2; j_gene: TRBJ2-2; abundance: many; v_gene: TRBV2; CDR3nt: TGTGCCAGCAGTGAGGCTAGCGGGGGGGCCCGGACCGGGGAGCTGTTTTTT; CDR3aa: CASSEASGGARTGELFF